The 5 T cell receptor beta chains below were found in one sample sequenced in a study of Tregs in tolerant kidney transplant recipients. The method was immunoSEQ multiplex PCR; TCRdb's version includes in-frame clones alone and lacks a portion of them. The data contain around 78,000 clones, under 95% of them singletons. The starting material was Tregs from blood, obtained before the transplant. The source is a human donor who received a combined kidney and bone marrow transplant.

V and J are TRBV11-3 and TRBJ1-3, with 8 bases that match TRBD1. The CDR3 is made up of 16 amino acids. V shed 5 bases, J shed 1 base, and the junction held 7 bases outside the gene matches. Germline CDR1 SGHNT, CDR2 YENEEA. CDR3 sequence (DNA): TGTGCCAGCAGCGTTACAGGGGGAAAGTCTGGAAACACCATATATTTT. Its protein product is CASSVTGGKSGNTIYF. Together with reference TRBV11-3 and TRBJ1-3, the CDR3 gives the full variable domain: EAGVVQSPRYKIIEKKQPVAFWCNPISGHNTLYWYLQNLGQGPELLIRYENEEAVDDSQLPKDRFSAERLKGVDSTLKIQPAELGDSAVYLCASSVTGGKSGNTIYFGEGSWLTVV.

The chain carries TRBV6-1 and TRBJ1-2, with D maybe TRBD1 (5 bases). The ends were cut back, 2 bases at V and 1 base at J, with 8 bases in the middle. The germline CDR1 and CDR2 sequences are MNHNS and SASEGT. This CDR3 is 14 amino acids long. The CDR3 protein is CASSEQGNNYGYTF. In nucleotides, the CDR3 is TGTGCCAGCAGTGAACAGGGTAATAACTATGGCTACACCTTC.

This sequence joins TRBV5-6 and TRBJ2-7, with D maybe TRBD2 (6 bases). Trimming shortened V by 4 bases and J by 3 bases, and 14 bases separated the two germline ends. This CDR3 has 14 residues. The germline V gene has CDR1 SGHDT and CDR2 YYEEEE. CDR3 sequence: CASSGRGTFYEQYF. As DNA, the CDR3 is TGTGCCAGCAGCGGACGTGGGACTTTCTACGAGCAGTACTTC.

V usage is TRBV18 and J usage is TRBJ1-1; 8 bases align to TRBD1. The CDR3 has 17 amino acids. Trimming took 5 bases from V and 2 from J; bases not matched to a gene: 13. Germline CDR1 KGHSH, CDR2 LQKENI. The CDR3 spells CASSGQGGNNLNTEAFF. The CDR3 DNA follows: TGTGCCAGCTCAGGACAGGGAGGGAACAACCTAAACACTGAAGCTTTCTTT.

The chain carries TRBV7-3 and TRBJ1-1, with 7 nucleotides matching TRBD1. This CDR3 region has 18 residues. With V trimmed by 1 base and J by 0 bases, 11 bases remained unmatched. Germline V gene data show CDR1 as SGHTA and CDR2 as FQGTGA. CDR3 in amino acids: CASSLSGSTGRLNTEAFF. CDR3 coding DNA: TGTGCCAGCAGCTTAAGTGGATCGACAGGGCGCTTGAACACTGAAGCTTTCTTT.